The sequence of this TCR beta chain was determined in a study of response to subunit inactivated influenza vaccine. Notes on the study in general: With each seasonal influenza vaccination, the authors suggested, few new T cells are recruited.

With respect to this clonotype: The target antigen is unknown.

MiXCR, run by TCRdb on the RT-PCR reads, gives a single entry per CDR3 protein. The repertoire holds roughly 570,000 distinct CDR3 sequences, with roughly 13% as singletons. The CDR3 extends over 15 amino acids. After removal of 5 bases from V and 4 bases from J, the junction contained 6 bases not matched to a gene. Germline V CDR1 and CDR2: SNHLY, FYNNEI. Sequencing used PBMCs from blood, obtained about 40 days after vaccination. This clonotype was sampled from a man aged 45-60 years who received an inactivated influenza vaccine. This chain links TRBV2 with TRBJ2-5; 11 nucleotides match TRBD2. This chain's CDR3 is CASSPQGTSGETQYF. CDR3 sequence (DNA): TGTGCCAGCAGTCCACAGGGGACTAGCGGAGAGACCCAGTACTTC.